The 6 T cell receptor beta chains in this list originate from one sample, sequenced in a study of CD8+CD57+ T cells in acquired aplastic anemia. Using genomic DNA as the template, TCR beta VDJ and CDR3 profiling was carried out. TCRdb used MiXCR to reprocess the reads, holding one entry per CDR3 protein. The data contain around 220,000 distinct CDR3 sequences, roughly 45% of them singletons. All patients picked for sequencing had shown, by flow cytometry, an expansion of CD8+CD57+ cells. Sequenced sample: sorted CD4+, CD8+, or CD8+CD57+ T cells (not recorded which) from PBMCs. Source of these receptors: a human donor with aplastic anemia.

On this clonotype: The junction and the germline gene differ at one end; a read error may be behind it. The chain combines TRBV7-3 with TRBJ2-2, with D perhaps TRBD2 (5 bases). CDR1 SGHTA and CDR2 FQGTGA come from the germline V gene. This CDR3 is 16 amino acids long. CDR3 loop: CASSQSFMGNTGELSW. The DNA of the CDR3 is TGTGCTAGCAGCCAATCTTTTATGGGGAACACCGGGGAGCTGTCTTGG.

The J gene is TRBJ2-7, the V gene TRBV7-7, with 14 bases that match TRBD2. The CDR3 extends over 19 amino acids. The junction had 7 bases not matched to a gene; V was cut back by 0 bases and J by 0 bases. The germline gives CDR1 SSHAT, CDR2 FNYEAQ (reference sequence). The CDR3 sequence is CASSLAGLAGDPSSYEQYV. The CDR3 DNA reads TGTGCCAGCAGCTTAGCGGGACTAGCGGGGGACCCTAGCTCCTACGAGCAGTACGTC.

Regarding this clonotype: It may be a read error: a sequence one base away is much more abundant. The chain couples TRBV11-3 to TRBJ2-7; D possibly matches TRBD1 or TRBD2 (6 bases each). In germline, CDR1 is SGHNT, CDR2 YENEEA. The CDR3 runs to 14 residues. The CDR3 coding sequence is TGTACCAGCAGCTTAGGAGGGGGTTTGGGCGAGCAGTACTTC. It encodes CTSSLGGGLGEQYF.

To note about this clonotype: This sequence may be a read error, since a much larger clone differs from it by one base. V gene TRBV5-1 combines with J gene TRBJ2-1, with 10 bases that match TRBD2. The V gene's germline CDR1 is SGHRS and CDR2 YFSETQ. CDR3 length equals 16 residues. Here the CDR3 reads CANSLDLAGGYNEQFF. The DNA of the CDR3 is TGCGCCAACAGCTTGGACTTAGCGGGGGGCTACAATGAGCAGTTCTTC. The full variable domain, in which reference TRBV5-1 and TRBJ2-1 provide the parts outside the CDR3, is KAGVTQTPRYLIKTRGQQVTLSCSPISGHRSVSWYQQTPGQGLQFLFEYFSETQRNKGNFPGRFSGRQFSNSRSEMNVSTLELGDSALYLCANSLDLAGGYNEQFFGPGTRLTVL.

This clonotype appeared a few times. Being one base from a much bigger clone, this may be a read error. The V gene is TRBV20-1, the J gene TRBJ2-1; D may be TRBD1 (6 bases). Germline lookup yields CDR1 DFQATT and CDR2 SNEGSKA (reference sequence). The CDR3 totals 14 residues. The CDR3 DNA reads as TGCAGTACTAGAGAGGGACATTTCTACAATGAGCAGTTCTTC. Amino acids: CSTREGHFYNEQFF.

The chain couples TRBV7-2 to TRBJ2-7; D uncertain. Trimming removed 0 bases at V and 1 base at J, with 10 bases between. Germline CDR1 SGHTA, CDR2 FQGNSA. This CDR3 has 15 residues. The CDR3 DNA reads as TGTGCCAGCAGCTTAGCGCTTCTGACGTCCTACGAGCAGTACTTC. Amino acids: CASSLALLTSYEQYF.